This record covers a single T cell receptor beta chain. The antigen this receptor binds is unknown. The input lacks base qualities; no much larger clone sits a single base away. From the germline V gene, CDR1 is ENHRY and CDR2 is SYGVKD. At the junction V is shortened by 9 bases and J by 5 bases; bases outside the gene matches: 10. From the cysteine up to the phenylalanine, the CDR3 has a length of 15 residues. The read is trimmed to its CDR3 DNA, 45 bases read in frame from base 1. The cohort consisted of 670 or so healthy bone marrow donors. Cohort members were all nominally healthy when sampled, although unrecorded immune exposures were likely present. The donor was CMV seropositive and was included in the group of 250 to 300 seropositive cohort members. Each donor provided a peripheral blood sample, and peripheral blood mononuclear cells were used for TCR beta sequencing. Genomic DNA was extracted from the blood cell samples with the Qiagen DNeasy Blood Extraction Kit.

The library was generated by the immunoSEQ multiplex PCR assay. For the multiplex PCR, a mixture combining 60 forward primers for TCR Vbeta segments and 13 reverse primers for TCR Jbeta segments was used. Amplification of the CDR3 region of rearranged TCR beta genes was performed with a multiplex PCR assay on genomic DNA. On the Illumina HiSeq System, the amplified TCR beta libraries were sequenced as 87-base-pair reads. Concerning the study's data processing: A later analysis counted about 76 million unique TCR beta chains across the 640 or so repertoires, and around 9.9 million of these chains were shared by at least two donors. A nearest-neighbor algorithm error-corrected the raw reads and collapsed the reads into unique sequences, merging closely related sequences to remove PCR and sequencing errors. V, D and J gene segments were assigned by aligning CDR3 sequences to IMGT reference sequences. For a sequence to be retained, at least a six-nucleotide match to both a V gene segment and a J gene segment was required. Rearrangements were called productive when the CDR3 lacked stop codons and stayed in frame with V and J; all others were non-productive. CDR3 was defined according to IMGT convention as the region running from the second conserved V-encoded cysteine to the conserved J-encoded phenylalanine. Sequences without an unambiguous match to a single V gene segment were excluded from the earlier analysis of almost 600 of the donors. An earlier analysis of roughly 590 of the donors called V segments functional above 56.7% productive rearrangements and segregating when the between-donor standard deviation exceeded 5%. To diagnose cytomegalovirus status from the catalog of TCR beta chain sequences, a statistical classification framework was built. In a later analysis, V and J genes were assigned by comparing TCR nucleotide sequences against IMGT/GENE-DB human TR gene sequences. Using the TCRdist pipeline, a later analysis assigned CDR3 sequences along with most-parsimonious VDJ recombination scenarios. In a later analysis, each TCR beta chain was defined by its CDR3 amino acid sequence together with its V-gene family, and reads lacking a unique V-gene family were excluded. A later analysis removed roughly 590 highly shared, low-generation-probability nucleotide sequences to deal with suspected cross-contamination and a sequencing artifact. For each public chain, a later analysis derived a clonal expansion index from normalized ranks of inferred template counts within each repertoire. A later analysis computed generation probabilities with a VDJ recombination model fitted to out-of-frame rearrangements, and checked the results against IGoR. In a later analysis, hypergeometric tests were used to score TCR-TCR, TCR-HLA and TCR-CMV co-occurrence, with a repertoire-size bias correction applied to TCR pairs. To estimate false discovery rates, a later analysis permuted the HLA or CMV assignments 20 times. In a later analysis, co-occurring TCRs were grouped with DBSCAN, and TCRdist sequence similarity was added when clustering was performed within HLA-allele-positive subsets. Repertoires with fewer than 30,000 or more than 120,000 public chains, plus five repertoires with anomalous nucleotide sharing, were excluded from co-occurrence clustering. The clones in this table, taken by TCRdb from immuneACCESS, are in-frame only. Not every clone is retained; where verified, under half of the shortfall comes from an unresolved V gene, and the cause of the rest is unknown. V and J calls plus clone size are reproduced from that table; the DNA served to infer D and trimming. The sample table contains tens of thousands of clones; only one count was recorded for about 75% of them. The top ten clones comprise roughly 23% of the sample.

This specimen belongs to a study of cytomegalovirus exposure and HLA in healthy donors (dated by TCRdb to about 2017). As for the study more broadly: An earlier analysis of more than 550 of the donors reported approximately 280 Gb of sequence data and around 120 million unique TCR beta sequences obtained from roughly 170 million T cells. An early release covering 550 to 650 HLA-typed donors comprised about 300 gigabases of sequencing data and 85 million to 100 million unique TCR sequences. Of the roughly 400 genotyped donors, 81% fell in the genetic ancestry cluster associated with self-reported Caucasian donors. The study was designed to test whether signatures of past pathogen exposure could be identified by cataloging public T cell receptors. Using immunosequencing, the study profiled T cell repertoires from fewer than 850 subjects and related those repertoires to cytomegalovirus serostatus. Along with the roughly 670-subject first cohort, a separate validation cohort of about 110 different subjects was used. The study combined high-throughput TCR immunosequencing, statistical association of individual TCRs with disease status, and machine learning to predict cytomegalovirus infection status. A later analysis re-analyzed previously published TCR beta repertoires from about 730 donors and added high-resolution HLA genotyping to study TCR occurrence patterns. In the later analysis, no new phenotypic data were used to find candidate immune exposures; instead, reliance was placed on TCR beta sequences and their occurrence across donors. An earlier analysis of 587 of the donors used high-throughput TCR beta sequencing to judge whether each TCR beta V gene segment behaved as functional or pseudogenic. Donor age, sex, ethnicity and CMV serostatus were collected together with the repertoire data. In a later genetic analysis, genome-wide SNP genotypes for about three fifths of the roughly 670 donors were used, and that subset was treated as a discovery cohort. All discovery cohort repertoires had been generated using a single sequencing platform. HLA typing covered class I and class II loci at four-digit resolution. Typing coverage varied by locus: about 629-640 donors for A, B, C, DRB1 and DQB1; approximately 560 for DQA1; about 600 for DPA1; approximately 450 for DPB1. Five DR-DQ haplotypes were handled as single units for association and clustering, since linkage in the cohort was strong. Among about 410 genotyped donors of the cohort, an average of approximately 200,000 unique TCR beta nucleotide sequences was sequenced per donor, of which about 20% were non-productive.

The study at large found these results: When HLA alleles, especially DR and DQ, strongly co-occurred, attributing TCR associations to individual alleles was difficult. The authors suggested that the approach could potentially be extended to other disease states and immunological phenotypes. The study listed around 160 TCR beta chains as associated with cytomegalovirus. Because the 87-base-pair reads could not distinguish some IMGT-functional V segments, including TRBV6-2 and TRBV6-3, those segments were excluded. Linkage disequilibrium might explain the correlated functional status among segregating V segments, but an unknown experimental factor could not be ruled out. Immune exposure information for the cohort was limited to CMV serostatus. In a later analysis, TCR association rates were found to vary across HLA loci, with the most associated TCRs seen for DRB1 alleles and the fewest for HLA-C alleles. According to a later analysis, most CMV-associated TCR beta chains appeared to be HLA-restricted, and the HLA associations seemed to be driven largely by CMV exposure. According to a later genetic analysis, donors in an Asian-associated ancestry cluster had fewer N-insertions in productive TCRs than the roughly 700-donor mean. Broadly in line with IMGT annotations, most TCR beta V segments showed up in productive rearrangements about 87% or about 30% of the time in an earlier analysis of a few hundred of the donors. HLA typing was unavailable for some donors at each locus, so association tests used only the typed subset. While some public TCRs were present in many individuals, most TCR sequences turned up only very rarely across donors. About 17 rarely observed V segments, including chromosome 9 orphons, were excluded from the earlier analysis of several hundred of the donors because counts were too low. In vitro tests confirmed that three of the cytomegalovirus-associated TCR beta chains recognize cytomegalovirus antigens. Presence/absence analyses assumed roughly uniform sequencing depth across donors, an assumption that may not hold. Specific HLA alleles were associated with roughly 16,000 TCR beta sequences at a false discovery rate of 0.05 in a later analysis. In a later analysis, HLA-associated TCR beta chains were found to be more clonally expanded and to have lower generation probabilities than equally common non-associated chains. Cytomegalovirus status was reported to be diagnosed by the classifier with high specificity and sensitivity in both the original and validation cohorts. According to a later analysis, parvovirus B19, influenza, CMV and Epstein-Barr virus appeared linked to several top co-occurrence clusters. A cluster of highly shared sequence variants was judged likely to represent a technical artifact of the sequencing pipeline. The cohort was sequenced for TCR beta chains only, and without alpha or paired-chain data the features that could be detected were limited. A further reported finding was that TCR beta sequences accurately predicted the HLA-A and HLA-B alleles for most subjects in the first cohort. V-gene and J-gene trimming of TCR beta chains was associated with a missense DCLRE1C variant in a later genetic analysis, and the association was replicated in an independent cohort.

This TCR came from a woman in her forties in good health and CMV-seropositive. Sequencing was performed on PBMCs. The chain employs TRBV10-3 and TRBJ2-2; 9 bases in between match TRBD1. Read as DNA, the sequence is TGTGCCATTTCCGACAGGGGGGGAAGGACCGGGGAGCTGTTTTTT. It is translated as CAISDRGGRTGELFF.